This T cell receptor (beta chain) is drawn from a study of control samples from healthy donors and cancer patients. Germline lookup yields CDR1 SNHLY and CDR2 FYNNEI. This CDR3 region has 13 residues. Trimming took 9 bases from V and 2 from J, leaving 12 bases between them. Profiling relied on immunoSEQ multiplex PCR, and the TCRdb table lists in-frame clones only, not all of them. This table holds around 99,000 clones, around 88% found once. This TCR derives from a woman between 45 and 60 years old in good health. The sample consisted of blood. The chain is built from TRBV2 and TRBJ2-3, with D possibly TRBD1 on 5 matching bases. CDR3: CASRRDPTDTQYF. DNA for the CDR3: TGTGCCAGTCGCAGGGATCCCACAGATACGCAGTATTTT.